The T cell receptor (beta chain) under discussion was sequenced for a study of T-cell reconstitution after alpha-beta-depleted transplantation in children (dated by TCRdb to about 2016). Looking at the study overall: The study quantitatively tracked T-cell immune reconstitution after TCRalphabeta/CD19-depleted allogeneic hematopoietic cell transplantation in children using TCR repertoire profiling. Results and caveats for the whole study, not just this receptor: The frequencies of hyperexpanded clones fell over the following months, and after one year, T-cell counts and TCRbeta diversity were mostly attributed to newly produced T cells. The high TCRbeta diversity at day 60 in some patients was ascribed to recipient T cells and intrathymic progenitors that had survived conditioning. The apparently early alphabetaT-cell count recovery about two months after transplant was reportedly dependent on only several hundred rapidly expanded clones derived from non-depleted graft cells.

Taken from the germline V gene, the CDR1 and CDR2 loops are SGHVS and FNYEAQ. From the cysteine through the phenylalanine, the CDR3 covers 12 amino acids. The CDR3 DNA has 36 bases and is translated from base 1. Trimming costs V 5 bases and J 2 bases, and their ends lie 6 bases apart. To note about this clonotype: Its antigen is currently not known. No base-level quality is on record; no much larger clone is a single base apart.

The intended sense of this specimen's treatment or condition label: allogeneic hematopoietic cell transplantation with graft depleted of TCRalphabeta T cells and CD19 B cells. TCRalphabeta/CD19-depleted allogeneic hematopoietic cell grafts were given to the transplant recipients, all of whom were children. The library was generated by PCR. Instrument on record: Illumina HiSeq 2500. TCR libraries were prepared with molecular barcoding, using unique molecular identifiers to normalize TCRbeta repertoire quantification. TCRdb reran the public reads through fastp at Q25 and MiXCR, keeping productive beta chains. Duplicate CDR3 protein sequences are folded into a single record with the most common DNA and genes. This sample is represented by about 130,000 distinct CDR3 sequences; around 9.8% of them were singletons. 24% of the sample belongs to the ten largest clones.

The chain is encoded by TRBV7-6 joined to TRBJ1-1, with the D gene call left open. The receptor was derived from a girl under two years old who had a stem cell transplant for combined immunodeficiency, so the T cells may come from the graft donor. Sequenced here: PBMCs, mostly from graft donor cells, sampled 180 days after TCRalphabeta/CD19-depleted stem cell transplant. The CDR3 here reads CASSPDNTEAFF. The sequence in DNA is TGTGCCAGCAGCCCAGATAACACTGAAGCTTTCTTT.